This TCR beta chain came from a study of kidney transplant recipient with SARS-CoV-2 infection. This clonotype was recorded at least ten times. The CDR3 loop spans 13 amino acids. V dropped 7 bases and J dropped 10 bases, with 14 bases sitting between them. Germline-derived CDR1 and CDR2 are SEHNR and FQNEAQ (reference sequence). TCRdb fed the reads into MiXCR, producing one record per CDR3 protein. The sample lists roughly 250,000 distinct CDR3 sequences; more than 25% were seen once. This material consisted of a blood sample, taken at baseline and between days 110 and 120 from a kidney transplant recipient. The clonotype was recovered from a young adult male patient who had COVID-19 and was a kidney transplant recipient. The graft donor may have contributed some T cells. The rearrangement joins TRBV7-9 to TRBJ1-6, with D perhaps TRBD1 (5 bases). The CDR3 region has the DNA TGTGCCAGCACCCAGGACACGGGATCACCCCTCCACTTT. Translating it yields CASTQDTGSPLHF.